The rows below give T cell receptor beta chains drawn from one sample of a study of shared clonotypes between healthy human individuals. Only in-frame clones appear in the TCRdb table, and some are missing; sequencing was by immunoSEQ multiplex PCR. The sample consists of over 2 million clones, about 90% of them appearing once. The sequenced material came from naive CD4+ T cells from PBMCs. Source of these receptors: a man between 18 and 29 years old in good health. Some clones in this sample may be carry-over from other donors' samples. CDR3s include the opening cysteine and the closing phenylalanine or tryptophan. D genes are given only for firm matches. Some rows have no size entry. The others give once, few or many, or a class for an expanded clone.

TGTGCCAGCGGGGAGGCAAATCAGCCCCAGCATTTT | CASGEANQPQHF | . | . | TRBJ1-5 | TRBV6-6
TGTGCCAGCAGCCCCCGGGTTTGGGGGCTGGGCACTGAAGCTTTCTTT | CASSPRVWGLGTEAFF | . | . | TRBJ1-1 | TRBV7-6
TGCGCCAGCAGCTTGGGGATTAGCGGGGCCGCTGGGACAGATACGCAGTATTTT | CASSLGISGAAGTDTQYF | . | TRBD2 | TRBJ2-3 | TRBV5-1
TGTGCCAGCAGCTTAGGCGGGACTAGGGGGATCAATGAGCAGTTCTTC | CASSLGGTRGINEQFF | . | TRBD2 | TRBJ2-1 | TRBV7-8
TGTGCCAGCAGCGCCGATTCTACAGGGGACACCGGGGAGCTGTTTTTT | CASSADSTGDTGELFF | once | TRBD1 | TRBJ2-2 | TRBV9
TGTGCCAGCAGTTCCCTGGAGGGGCTAGACATTCAGTACTTC | CASSSLEGLDIQYF | . | . | TRBJ2-4 | TRBV28
TGTGCCAGCAGGCAGACAGGGGCCCACGAGCAGTACTTC | CASRQTGAHEQYF | . | TRBD1 | TRBJ2-7 | TRBV7-2
TGTGCCAGCAGGACAGGGATTTCCTACGAGCAGTACTTC | CASRTGISYEQYF | . | TRBD1 | TRBJ2-7 | TRBV28
TGCGCCAGCAGTGAATCAGGGGACGAGCAGTACTTC | CASSESGDEQYF | . | . | TRBJ2-7 | TRBV10-1
TGCGCCAGCAGCCAAGAGTTACAGGGAACCTACGAGCAGTACTTC | CASSQELQGTYEQYF | . | . | TRBJ2-7 | TRBV4-3
TGTGCCAGTAGTATCGGACATACAATCAACACTGAAGCTTTCTTT | CASSIGHTINTEAFF | . | . | TRBJ1-1 | TRBV19
TGTGCCAGCAGCTTAAGGGACAGCTATTACAATGAGCAGTTCTTC | CASSLRDSYYNEQFF | once | TRBD1 | TRBJ2-1 | TRBV11-2
TGTGCCAGCAGTTTAGAGGGGACTAGCCTCTACGAGCAGTACTTC | CASSLEGTSLYEQYF | . | TRBD2 | TRBJ2-7 | TRBV28
TGTGCCAGCAGTTTCACCGGGACAGGGGGAAATGAAAAACTGTTTTTT | CASSFTGTGGNEKLFF | . | TRBD1 | TRBJ1-4 | TRBV6-5
TGTGCCAGCACGCGGGGGTTTAACGAGCAGTACTTC | CASTRGFNEQYF | few | TRBD2 | TRBJ2-7 | TRBV2
TGTGCCAGCAGTGGCACCAATCGATCTGCAAGCAATCAGCCCCAGCATTTT | CASSGTNRSASNQPQHF | . | . | TRBJ1-5 | TRBV6-1
TGTGCCAGCAGTTACTCGGGTTTGGGGATCGGTCAGCCCCAGCATTTT | CASSYSGLGIGQPQHF | once | . | TRBJ1-5 | TRBV6-5
TGTGCCAGCAGTGAAGCGCCGGCAGGGGAGGAGGAGACCCAGTACTTC | CASSEAPAGEEETQYF | . | . | TRBJ2-5 | TRBV6-1
TGCGCCAGCAGCCAAGATGGTTCGACAGGGGGGGACTACGAGCAGTACTTC | CASSQDGSTGGDYEQYF | . | TRBD1 | TRBJ2-7 | TRBV4-1
TGTGCCAGCAGGAGAGAAGGGAGTACGCAGTATTTT | CASRREGSTQYF | . | . | TRBJ2-3 | TRBV7-9
TGTGCCAGCAGCGCCTACACTTCAGGGTACGCTGAAGCTTTCTTT | CASSAYTSGYAEAFF | . | . | TRBJ1-1 | TRBV7-9
TGCAGCGTTGCCGGGATGCTGTCCGTGGAGCAGTTCTTC | CSVAGMLSVEQFF | . | . | TRBJ2-1 | TRBV29-1
TGTGCCAGCAGTGCAGCAGGGTCGGCGACCCAGTACTTC | CASSAAGSATQYF | . | . | TRBJ2-5 | TRBV6-1
TGTGCCAGCAGTGCGGCAGGAGCCTACGAGCAGTACTTC | CASSAAGAYEQYF | . | . | TRBJ2-7 | TRBV2
TGTGCCAGCAGCGATAGCGGGGAGAGCTACAATGAGCAGTTCTTC | CASSDSGESYNEQFF | . | TRBD2 | TRBJ2-1 | TRBV7-9